This T cell receptor (beta chain) emerged from a study of blood T cell repertoires in COVID-19. Study at large: Some COVID-19 samples were acute and others convalescent; all came from the United States, Italy and Spain. T cells, B-cell-depleted T cells, or PBMCs provided the cDNA or gDNA that served as material.

There are 14 residues in the CDR3. Germline-derived CDR1 and CDR2 are MNHNY and SVGAGI (reference sequence). V gave up 0 bases and J gave up 7 bases, with 12 bases separating them. Study processing details: By means of reference gene primer amplification, nucleated cell counts were estimated. Measured with immunoSEQ multiplex PCR; TCRdb has only the in-frame clones, and not every one. That table supplies the V and J calls and clone size; D and trimming were determined from the DNA. The sample records 130,000 or so clones, 60% to 85% being singletons. The gene calls are TRBV6-6 and TRBJ1-2; D unresolved. The specimen sequenced was peripheral blood. The sequence derives from a man in his forties or fifties with acute or convalescent COVID-19. CDR3 protein: CASSYSVLGGGYTF. CDR3 sequence (DNA): TGTGCCAGCAGTTACTCGGTTTTGGGAGGTGGCTACACCTTC.